These 28 T cell receptor beta chains originate from one sample sequenced in a study of blood T cell repertoires in COVID-19. Profiled with immunoSEQ multiplex PCR; TCRdb holds only in-frame clones, not every one. The sample includes some 100,000 clones, just under 95% of them seen just once. The sample taken for sequencing was peripheral blood. All receptors come from a man between 65 and 79 years old with acute or convalescent COVID-19.

The genes are TRBV6-2 or TRBV6-3 and TRBJ2-7; 12 nucleotides line up with TRBD2. The CDR3 contains 16 residues. Losses at the gene ends were 0 bases for V and 3 bases for J; bases not matched to a gene: 3. The germline CDR1 and CDR2 sequences are MNHEY and SVGEGT. CDR3 nucleotide sequence: TGTGCCAGCAGTTACTCCGGACTAGCGGGGAGCTACGAGCAGTACTTC. This encodes CASSYSGLAGSYEQYF.

The rearrangement joins TRBV3-1 (or the pseudogene TRBV3-2) to TRBJ1-2, with a tentative D call TRBD1 (6 bases). The germline gives CDR1 LGHDT, CDR2 YNNKEL (reference sequence). The CDR3 is made up of 15 amino acids. V was shortened by 4 bases and J by 4 bases, with 16 bases between the two germline ends. The CDR3 coding sequence is TGTGCCAGCAGCCCGGGGGGCGCGGAGGCCTATGGCTACACCTTC. This gives the protein CASSPGGAEAYGYTF.

V usage is TRBV28 and J usage is TRBJ2-3; TRBD2 aligns across 9 bases. The germline CDR1 and CDR2 sequences are MDHEN and SYDVKM. CDR3 length: 17 residues. V lost 7 bases, J lost 2 bases, and 13 bases stayed unmatched. The CDR3 spells CASTVPRAGGPTDTQYF. The CDR3 DNA follows: TGTGCCAGCACCGTCCCACGGGCGGGAGGGCCCACAGATACGCAGTATTTT.

This clone was seen once. J is TRBJ1-1 and V is TRBV7-9; D is unresolved. V lost 2 bases and J 0 bases, leaving 4 bases between the germline ends. The germline CDR1 and CDR2 sequences are SEHNR and FQNEAQ (reference sequence). There are 13 residues in the CDR3. The CDR3 DNA is TGTGCCAGCAGCTTATCGGTGAACACTGAAGCTTTCTTT. It specifies CASSLSVNTEAFF.

The gene calls are TRBV6-5 and TRBJ2-1; the match to TRBD2 covers 9 bases. V shed 5 bases, J shed 12 bases, and the junction held 8 bases outside the gene matches. CDR3 size: 13 residues. CDR1 and CDR2 from the germline V gene are MNHEY and SVGAGI. DNA for the CDR3: TGTGCCAGCAGTAAGCGGGAGGTTCAGGTGCAGTTCTTC. Protein sequence: CASSKREVQVQFF.

The rearrangement joins TRBV30 to TRBJ1-1; a possible D gene is TRBD1 (5 bases). CDR1 GTSNPN and CDR2 SVGIG come from the germline V gene (reference sequence). The CDR3 is made up of 13 amino acids. Trimming left V 2 bases short and J 1 base short, with 8 bases between. The CDR3 is CAWSTRANTEAFF. The CDR3 DNA is TGTGCCTGGAGTACCAGGGCGAACACTGAAGCTTTCTTT. Full variable domain (remainder filled in from reference TRBV30 and TRBJ1-1): SQTIHQWPATLVQPVGSPLSLECTVEGTSNPNLYWYRQAAGRGLQLLFYSVGIGQISSEVPQNLSASRPQDRQFILSSKKLLLSDSGFYLCAWSTRANTEAFFGQGTRLTVV.

This sequence joins TRBV6-1 and TRBJ1-2, with D maybe TRBD1 (5 bases). The CDR3 contains 17 residues. V was pared by 0 bases and J by 4 bases, with 18 bases between. Germline V lookup: CDR1 MNHNS, CDR2 SASEGT. As DNA, the CDR3 is TGTGCCAGCAGTGAAGCAAGGGTGGGGCGGCTATTCTATGGCTACACCTTC. Translating gives CASSEARVGRLFYGYTF.

The sample holds a few counts of this clone. The chain combines TRBV12-3 or TRBV12-4 with TRBJ2-5; perhaps TRBD2 as D (6 bases). The CDR3 extends over 12 amino acids. Trimming took 8 bases from V and 2 from J, leaving 9 bases between them. CDR3 region: CASARGQETQYF. CDR3 nucleotides: TGTGCCAGCGCGCGGGGACAAGAGACCCAGTACTTC.

This clone has a handful of counts. The V and J genes are TRBV20-1 and TRBJ2-7; no clear D gene. Germline CDR1 is DFQATT and CDR2 is SNEGSKA (reference sequence). The CDR3 covers 14 residues. Deletions cut 3 bases from V and 0 bases from J, with 12 bases between. CDR3 in amino acids: CSASPTGSSYEQYF. CDR3 DNA sequence: TGCAGTGCTAGTCCCACCGGGTCCTCCTACGAGCAGTACTTC.

In nucleotides, the CDR3 is TGCGCCAGCAGCCAAGAAGACAGTTCTGGGGCCAACGTCCTGACTTTC. Protein: CASSQEDSSGANVLTF. The genes are TRBV4-1 and TRBJ2-6, with TRBD1 as a possible D gene (5 bases). The germline V gene has CDR1 MGHRA and CDR2 YSYEKL. CDR3 size: 16 residues. Trimming removed 0 bases at V and 1 base at J, with 7 bases between.

J is TRBJ1-4 and V is TRBV5-1, with TRBD1 matching 8 bases. CDR3 length: 15 residues. V shed 0 bases and J 7 bases; nucleotides not matched to a gene: 5. The germline CDR1 and CDR2 sequences are SGHRS and YFSETQ. The CDR3 sequence: CASSLDGQGVEKLFF. CDR3 nucleotides: TGCGCCAGCAGCTTGGACGGACAGGGTGTTGAAAAACTGTTTTTT.

The rearrangement links TRBV9 to TRBJ2-3, with D uncertain. CDR3 length equals 13 residues. CDR1 is SGDLS and CDR2 is YYNGEE in the germline V gene. The V end was cut by 2 bases, the J end by 4 bases, with 8 bases between. DNA of the CDR3: TGTGCCAGCAGCGTCGAACTGGCAGATACGCAGTATTTT. As protein: CASSVELADTQYF.

The J gene is TRBJ2-1, the V gene TRBV7-9; 9 positions agree with TRBD1. Per germline, CDR1 SEHNR and CDR2 FQNEAQ (reference sequence). Losses at the gene ends were 2 bases for V and 5 bases for J; bases not matched to a gene: 1. There are 14 residues in the CDR3. The CDR3 protein is CASSLWTGDNEQFF. CDR3 DNA sequence: TGTGCCAGCAGCTTATGGACAGGGGACAATGAGCAGTTCTTC.

The rearrangement uses TRBV5-4 and TRBJ2-7; 9 positions match TRBD1. CDR3 length: 14 residues. Germline V gene sequence: CDR1 SGHNT, CDR2 YYREEE (reference sequence). The V gene end was trimmed by 2 bases and the J gene end by 6 bases; junction bases not matched to a gene: 6. CDR3 in amino acids: CASSLGTGRVEQYF. The CDR3 region has the DNA TGTGCCAGCAGCTTAGGGACAGGGCGGGTCGAGCAGTACTTC.

This clone is a singleton in its sample. The CDR3 is CASSYTFVYGYTF. The CDR3 DNA is TGTGCCAGCAGTTACACATTCGTCTATGGCTACACCTTC. The gene calls are TRBV6-6 and TRBJ1-2, with D hard to call. The CDR3 is made up of 13 amino acids. CDR1 MNHNY and CDR2 SVGAGI come from the germline V gene (reference sequence). Trimming removed 2 bases from V and 4 bases from J, with 8 bases in between.

This clone was observed a single time. The V and J genes are TRBV7-6 and TRBJ1-1, with D possibly being TRBD1 (5 bases). Germline values: CDR1 SGHVS, CDR2 FNYEAQ. This CDR3 has 13 residues. Between the trimmed V and J ends, which lost 4 bases and 1 base, there was a span of 7 bases. CDR3 region: CASSSGQNTEAFF. Here the CDR3 DNA reads TGTGCCAGCAGCTCAGGACAGAACACTGAAGCTTTCTTT.

The chain uses TRBV6-5 and TRBJ2-1; 10 bases match TRBD2. The V gene's germline CDR1 is MNHEY and CDR2 SVGAGI. The V segment lost 0 bases and the J segment 8 bases; nucleotides outside the gene matches: 7. The CDR3 extends over 16 amino acids. Here the CDR3 reads CASSYSNLAGGYEQFF. The CDR3 DNA sequence: TGTGCCAGCAGTTACTCGAATTTAGCGGGAGGATATGAGCAGTTCTTC.

The chain combines TRBV29-1 with TRBJ1-1; 9 nucleotides agree with TRBD1. Losses at the gene ends were 6 bases for V and 5 bases for J; bases not matched to a gene: 7. Germline CDR1 and CDR2: SQVTM and ANQGSEA. This CDR3 has 13 amino acids. CDR3: CSVEKDRGTEAFF. CDR3 coding DNA: TGCAGCGTGGAAAAGGACAGGGGAACTGAAGCTTTCTTT. Full variable domain (outside the CDR3, taken from reference TRBV29-1 and TRBJ1-1): SAVISQKPSRDICQRGTSLTIQCQVDSQVTMMFWYRQQPGQSLTLIATANQGSEATYESGFVIDKFPISRPNLTFSTLTVSNMSPEDSSIYLCSVEKDRGTEAFFGQGTRLTVV.

As DNA, the CDR3 is TGCGCCAGCAGCCAGACTAGCGGGGGAATTAAATTAACAGATACGCAGTATTTT. Its translation is CASSQTSGGIKLTDTQYF. This chain connects TRBV4-1 to TRBJ2-3; 12 positions agree with TRBD2. Germline-derived CDR1 and CDR2 are MGHRA and YSYEKL. The ends lost 3 bases at V and 3 bases at J; junction bases unmatched: 10. The CDR3 sequence is 18 residues long.

V usage is TRBV5-4 and J usage is TRBJ2-7; 9 positions match TRBD1. Germline-derived CDR1 and CDR2 are SGHNT and YYREEE (reference sequence). There are 13 residues in the CDR3. V lost 5 bases and J lost 5; bases outside the gene matches: 5. Here the CDR3 reads CASSPQGANEQYF. In DNA, the CDR3 is TGTGCCAGCAGTCCACAGGGGGCCAACGAGCAGTACTTC. Full variable domain (rest looked up from reference TRBV5-4 and TRBJ2-7): ETGVTQSPTHLIKTRGQQVTLRCSSQSGHNTVSWYQQALGQGPQFIFQYYREEENGRGNFPPRFSGLQFPNYSSELNVNALELDDSALYLCASSPQGANEQYFGPGTRLTVT.

This clone has more than one count but fewer than ten. This sequence joins TRBV4-1 and TRBJ1-1, with 8 bases matching TRBD1. The V gene's germline CDR1 is MGHRA and CDR2 YSYEKL. The V gene end was trimmed by 3 bases and the J gene end by 4 bases; junction bases not matched to a gene: 4. The CDR3 consists of 14 residues. The chain's CDR3 is CASSQGRGRTEAFF. The DNA for the CDR3 is TGCGCCAGCAGCCAGGGCAGGGGGCGCACTGAAGCTTTCTTT.

This sequence joins TRBV11-2 and TRBJ2-5, with D perhaps TRBD2 (5 bases). V gave up 4 bases and J gave up 4 bases, with 10 bases separating them. The CDR3 sequence is 13 residues long. Germline V CDR1 and CDR2: SGHAT, FQNNGV. DNA of the CDR3: TGTGCCAGCAGCTCCGGTGAGGGAGAGACCCAGTACTTC. Its translation: CASSSGEGETQYF.

This chain connects TRBV5-5 to TRBJ2-7; 9 bases agree with TRBD1. The CDR3 has 14 residues. CDR1 is SGHKS and CDR2 is YYEKEE in the germline V gene (reference sequence). V shed 5 bases, J shed 2 bases, and the junction held 5 bases outside the gene matches. DNA for the CDR3: TGTGCCAGCAGGCCCGGGACAGGGACCTACGAGCAGTACTTC. Translation gives CASRPGTGTYEQYF.

J is TRBJ2-7 and V is TRBV5-4; 10 bases align to TRBD2. The trim removed 0 bases at V and 5 bases at J, leaving 2 bases unmatched. This CDR3 region has 14 residues. Germline CDR1 is SGHNT and CDR2 is YYREEE (reference sequence). DNA of the CDR3: TGTGCCAGCAGCTTGGGTCTAGCGGGAGACGAGCAGTACTTC. Translating gives CASSLGLAGDEQYF.

The rearrangement uses TRBV7-8 and TRBJ2-2; D is ambiguous. The CDR3 runs to 16 residues. Trimming stripped 1 base from V and 2 bases from J, with 11 bases between. Germline-derived CDR1 and CDR2 are SGHVS and FQNEAQ. The CDR3 DNA follows: TGTGCCAGCAGCTTAGGCTACGGAGTTAACACCGGGGAGCTGTTTTTT. Its translation is CASSLGYGVNTGELFF.

The rearrangement uses TRBV13 and TRBJ2-7, with 9 positions matching TRBD1. CDR1 is PRHDT, CDR2 FYEKMQ, per germline (reference sequence). The CDR3 is 16 amino acids. V dropped 5 bases and J dropped 2; count of bases not matched to a gene: 10. In DNA, the CDR3 is TGTGCCAGCAGCCCCCCTGGTGGGACAGGGCCCTACGAGCAGTACTTC. It translates to CASSPPGGTGPYEQYF.

This clone was observed once. The chain joins TRBV28 to TRBJ1-4, with no clear D. Germline V gene lookup returns CDR1 MDHEN and CDR2 SYDVKM. The CDR3 runs 13 residues. Trimming took off 6 bases at V and 6 bases at J, with 11 bases between the two ends. The CDR3 DNA sequence: TGTGCCAGCAGCGAGGGTCTGCATGAAAAACTGTTTTTT. Its protein product is CASSEGLHEKLFF. Complete variable domain (other parts from reference TRBV28 and TRBJ1-4): DVKVTQSSRYLVKRTGEKVFLECVQDMDHENMFWYRQDPGLGLRLIYFSYDVKMKEKGDIPEGYSVSREKKERFSLILESASTNQTSMYLCASSEGLHEKLFFGSGTQLSVL.

The chain joins TRBV4-1 to TRBJ2-3; the D is unclear. With 4 bases removed from V and 2 bases from J, the gap between germline ends came to 16 bases. The CDR3 runs 16 residues. Germline V lookup: CDR1 MGHRA, CDR2 YSYEKL. This chain's CDR3 is CASSRLSSPLTDTQYF. DNA of the CDR3: TGCGCCAGCAGCCGTCTGAGTAGCCCTCTCACAGATACGCAGTATTTT.